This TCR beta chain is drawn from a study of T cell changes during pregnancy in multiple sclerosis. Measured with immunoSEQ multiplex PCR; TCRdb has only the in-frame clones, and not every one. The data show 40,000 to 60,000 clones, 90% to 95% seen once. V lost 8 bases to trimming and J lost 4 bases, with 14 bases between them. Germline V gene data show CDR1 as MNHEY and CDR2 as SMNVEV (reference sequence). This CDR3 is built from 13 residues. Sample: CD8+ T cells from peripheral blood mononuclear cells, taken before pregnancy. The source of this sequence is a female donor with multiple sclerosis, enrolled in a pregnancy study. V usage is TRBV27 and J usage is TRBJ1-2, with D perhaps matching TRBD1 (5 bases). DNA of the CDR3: TGTGCCAGCGGCCCAGGGCTCTCCTATGGCTACACCTTC. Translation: CASGPGLSYGYTF.